This T cell receptor (beta chain) was retrieved from a study of neurological immune-mediated disorders. Ten or more counts support this clonotype. Germline V gene lookup returns CDR1 SNHLY and CDR2 FYNNEI. Trimming pared 4 bases from V and 0 bases from J, leaving 13 bases between. This CDR3 comprises 15 residues. The unsorted libraries originated from 2 million PBMCs kept at -80 C. A 10-nucleotide random UMI tagged transcripts in template-switch 5'RACE cDNA synthesis. Over 190 million TCR-beta sequences from 15-18 subjects were obtained in each sequencing run. TCRdb independently ran MiXCR on the 5' RACE reads; one entry per CDR3 protein. The sample lists roughly 80,000 distinct CDR3 sequences, 9.4% occurring once.

This sequence originates from a man in his fifties or sixties in good health. Sequenced sample: PBMCs. This chain connects TRBV2 to TRBJ2-7, with D perhaps matching TRBD2 (6 bases). This CDR3 is CASSAARGYSYEQYF. In nucleotides, the CDR3 is TGTGCCAGCAGTGCGGCGCGGGGTTACTCCTACGAGCAGTACTTC.